One sample yielded the 2 T cell receptor beta chains listed below, sequenced in a study of T-cell memory formation after mild COVID-19. Each CDR3 protein is one row after TCRdb ran MiXCR on the 5' RACE reads. The sample comprises around 140,000 distinct CDR3 sequences, about 19% of which are singletons, and 2% to 2.5% rests with the top ten. Sequencing was done on a sample of PBMCs or a T cell subset sorted from them (not recorded which). The source of these receptors is an adult woman who had mild COVID-19 (a few samples of this study predate the infection). Cell type and time point are not known.

The chain carries TRBV20-1 and TRBJ2-7; 9 bases line up with TRBD2. The V gene's germline CDR1 is DFQATT and CDR2 SNEGSKA (reference sequence). There are 15 residues in the CDR3. Trimming at V came to 2 bases and at J to 7 bases, leaving 12 bases not matched to a gene. CDR3 sequence (DNA): TGCAGTGCTAGACGGACGCTAGCGGGGCTGGGGGAGCAGTACTTC. It yields the protein CSARRTLAGLGEQYF.

J is TRBJ2-4 and V is TRBV30; tentatively, D is TRBD2 (5 bases). Germline V gene data show CDR1 as GTSNPN and CDR2 as SVGIG (reference sequence). The CDR3 loop spans 15 amino acids. V was cut by 0 bases and J by 7 bases, with 16 bases left in between. CDR3 bases: TGTGCCTGGAGTGTCCCGGGATCCCTAAGGAACATTCAGTACTTC. Protein product: CAWSVPGSLRNIQYF.